These 6 T cell receptor beta chains originate from one sample sequenced in a study of shared clonotypes between healthy human individuals. Sequencing was performed with immunoSEQ multiplex PCR; in TCRdb, only in-frame clones are kept and a portion is missing. The table includes fewer than 600,000 clones, about 76% detected once. Sequencing was performed on PBMCs. These receptor sequences come from a woman in her forties in good health. Some clones in this sample may be carry-over from other donors' samples.

The chain combines TRBV7-9 with TRBJ1-6; D unresolved. CDR1 SEHNR and CDR2 FQNEAQ come from the germline V gene (reference sequence). CDR3 length: 14 residues. Trimming shortened V by 6 bases and J by 5 bases, and 11 bases separated the two germline ends. For the CDR3, the DNA is TGTGCCAGCAGTCCAGCGCGTGATAATTCACCCCTCCACTTT. Translated: CASSPARDNSPLHF.

The V gene is TRBV7-3, the J gene TRBJ1-4, with a possible D match to TRBD1 (5 bases). Germline V gives CDR1 SGHTA, CDR2 FQGTGA. The CDR3 sequence is 15 residues long. The V end lost 5 bases, the J end lost 4 bases, and 14 bases lay between the germline ends. CDR3 sequence reads: CASSAAGTYNEKLFF. Here the CDR3 DNA reads TGTGCCAGCAGCGCCGCAGGGACCTATAATGAAAAACTGTTTTTT. The full variable domain, its missing parts supplied by reference TRBV7-3 and TRBJ1-4, is GAGVSQTPSNKVTEKGKYVELRCDPISGHTALYWYRQSLGQGPEFLIYFQGTGAADDSGLPNDRFFAVRPEGSVSTLKIQRTERGDSAVYLCASSAAGTYNEKLFFGSGTQLSVL.

The chain couples TRBV10-3 to TRBJ1-2; no firm D call. CDR1 and CDR2 (germline): ENHRY, SYGVKD. The CDR3 consists of 12 residues. V was clipped by 8 bases and J by 4 bases, with 11 bases between them. The CDR3 nucleotides read TGTGCCATCGGGAGTTCCGCCTATGGCTACACCTTC. Translation: CAIGSSAYGYTF.

The CDR3 region has the DNA TGTGCCAGCAGCGGCAGGGAGGTCAGCACAGATACGCAGTATTTT. As protein: CASSGREVSTDTQYF. The chain combines TRBV7-9 with TRBJ2-3, with D possibly TRBD2 on 6 matching bases. There are 15 residues in the CDR3. Germline CDR1 reads SEHNR; CDR2 reads FQNEAQ (reference sequence). Trimming removed 5 bases at V and 0 bases at J, with 12 bases between.

This chain links TRBV7-9 with TRBJ1-4; no reliable D call. Between the trimmed V and J ends, which lost 5 bases and 3 bases, there was a span of 13 bases. This CDR3 has 15 residues. Looked up from germline, CDR1 is SEHNR and CDR2 is FQNEAQ (reference sequence). The CDR3 DNA reads TGTGCCAGCAGCCCCATCGTACGGGCTAATGAAAAACTGTTTTTT. It translates to CASSPIVRANEKLFF.

The chain combines TRBV29-1 with TRBJ2-1; D not certain. The V gene lost 4 bases and the J gene lost 9 bases, with 1 base spanning the gap. The CDR3 has 8 amino acids. Germline CDR1 is SQVTM and CDR2 is ANQGSEA. CDR3 region: CSVVEQFF. The DNA of the CDR3 is TGCAGCGTTGTTGAGCAGTTCTTC.